Included here is one T cell receptor beta chain sequence, with context. The sample is drawn from a study of cytomegalovirus exposure and HLA in healthy donors. Researchers ran the PCR with 60 Vbeta and 13 Jbeta primers. Profiled with immunoSEQ multiplex PCR; TCRdb holds only in-frame clones, not every one. The sample has roughly 200,000 clones, 70% to 85% seen once; the top ten hold 0.69%. Germline CDR1 reads SGHDT; CDR2 reads YYEEEE. The CDR3 has 16 amino acids. V trimming: 5 bases; J trimming: 3 bases; junction bases outside the gene matches: 11. This rearrangement joins TRBV5-6 to TRBJ2-5; 9 bases are shared with TRBD1. Material: PBMCs. The TCR was taken from a middle-aged woman in good health and CMV-seronegative. The CDR3 here is CASSPLRDRVKETQYF. The DNA for the CDR3 is TGTGCCAGCAGTCCACTCCGGGACAGGGTGAAAGAGACCCAGTACTTC.